This TCR beta chain was obtained from a study of control samples from healthy donors and cancer patients. This table comes from immunoSEQ multiplex PCR, and its TCRdb copy is limited to in-frame clones, with some not included. The sample has roughly 120,000 clones, about 92% seen once. Germline V lookup: CDR1 SEHNR, CDR2 FQNEAQ (reference sequence). V was pared by 6 bases and J by 3 bases, with 7 bases of the junction left unmatched. CDR3 length: 14 amino acids. The sequenced material came from PBMCs. The origin of this receptor is a man aged 45 to 65 with head and neck cancer. V and J are TRBV7-9 and TRBJ1-2; 7 bases are a match to TRBD1. CDR3 residues: CASSSSGTDYGYTF. The CDR3 region has the DNA TGTGCCAGCAGTTCATCCGGGACAGACTATGGCTACACCTTC.